This paragraph reports one T cell receptor (beta chain). The antigen remains undetermined. Trimming took 0 bases from V and 5 from J; bases not matched to a gene: 7. Germline CDR1 GTSNPN, CDR2 SVGIG (reference sequence). The CDR3 length is 15 residues. This sample is drawn from a study of OX40 agonist ivuxolimab in advanced cancers. Study context: Those treated in dose escalation had hepatocellular carcinoma, melanoma, renal cell cancer or head and neck cancer. Overall study findings and caveats: CD4+ T cells averaged fewer expanded clones than CD8+ T cells.

Some clones are missing from TCRdb's copy, which holds only in-frame ones; the method was immunoSEQ multiplex PCR. The data hold about 40,000 clones, with roughly four fifths observed a single time. Sequenced here: CD4+ or CD8+ T cells sorted from blood, sampled in a trial of the OX40 agonist ivuxolimab. The TCR comes from an adult with an advanced solid tumor such as melanoma, head and neck, liver or kidney cancer. The chain couples TRBV30 to TRBJ2-7, with TRBD2 matching 10 bases. Here the CDR3 reads CAWSVRRLAGNEQYF. CDR3 nucleotide sequence: TGTGCCTGGAGTGTACGGAGACTAGCGGGCAACGAGCAGTACTTC.